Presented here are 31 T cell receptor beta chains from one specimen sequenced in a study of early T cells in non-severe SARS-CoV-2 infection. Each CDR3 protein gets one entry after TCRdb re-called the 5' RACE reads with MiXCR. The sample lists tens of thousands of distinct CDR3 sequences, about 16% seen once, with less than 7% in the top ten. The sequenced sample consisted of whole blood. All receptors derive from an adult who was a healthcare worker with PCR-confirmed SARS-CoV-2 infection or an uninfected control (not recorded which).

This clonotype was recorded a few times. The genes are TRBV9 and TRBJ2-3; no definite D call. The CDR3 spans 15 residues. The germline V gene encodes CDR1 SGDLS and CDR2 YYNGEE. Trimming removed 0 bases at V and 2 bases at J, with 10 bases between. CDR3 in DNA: TGTGCCAGCAGCGTAGCTGCAGCTCACACAGATACGCAGTATTTT. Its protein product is CASSVAAAHTDTQYF.

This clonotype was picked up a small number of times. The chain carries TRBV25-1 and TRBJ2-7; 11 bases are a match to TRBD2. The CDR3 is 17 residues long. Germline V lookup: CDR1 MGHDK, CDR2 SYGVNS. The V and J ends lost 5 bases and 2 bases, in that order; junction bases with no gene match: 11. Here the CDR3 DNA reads TGTGCCAGCAGTCCCTGGGCGATGACTAGCGGGACCTACGAGCAGTACTTC. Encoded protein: CASSPWAMTSGTYEQYF.

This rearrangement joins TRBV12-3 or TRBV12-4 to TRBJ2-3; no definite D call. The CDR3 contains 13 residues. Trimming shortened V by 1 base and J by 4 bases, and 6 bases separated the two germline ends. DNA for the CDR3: TGTGCCAGCAGTTTAGTGGCGGCAGATACGCAGTATTTT. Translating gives CASSLVAADTQYF.

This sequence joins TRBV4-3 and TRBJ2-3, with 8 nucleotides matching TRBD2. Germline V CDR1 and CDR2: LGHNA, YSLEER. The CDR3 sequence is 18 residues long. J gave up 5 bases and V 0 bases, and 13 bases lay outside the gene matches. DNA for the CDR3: TGCGCCAGCAGCCAAGATTCGGGTGTGCTAGCGGGCCAAGATACGCAGTATTTT. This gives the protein CASSQDSGVLAGQDTQYF.

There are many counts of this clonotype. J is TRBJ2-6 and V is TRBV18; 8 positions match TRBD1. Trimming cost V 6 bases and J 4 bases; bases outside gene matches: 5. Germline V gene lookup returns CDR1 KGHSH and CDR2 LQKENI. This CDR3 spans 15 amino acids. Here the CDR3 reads CASSDRESGANVLTF. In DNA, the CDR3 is TGTGCCAGCTCGGACAGGGAGTCCGGGGCCAACGTCCTGACTTTC.

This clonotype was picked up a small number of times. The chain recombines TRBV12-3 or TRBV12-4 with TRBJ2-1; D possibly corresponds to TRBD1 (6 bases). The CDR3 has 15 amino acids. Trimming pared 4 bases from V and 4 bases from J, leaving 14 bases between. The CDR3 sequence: CASSSPRGNYNEQFF. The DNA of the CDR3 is TGTGCCAGCAGTTCGCCCAGGGGAAATTACAATGAGCAGTTCTTC.

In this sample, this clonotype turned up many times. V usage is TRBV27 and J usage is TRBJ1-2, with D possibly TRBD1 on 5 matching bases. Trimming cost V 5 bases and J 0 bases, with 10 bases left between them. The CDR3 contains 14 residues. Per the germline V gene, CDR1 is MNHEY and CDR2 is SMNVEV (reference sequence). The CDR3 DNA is TGTGCCAGCAGTGTAAGGGGTCCTAACTATGGCTACACCTTC. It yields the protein CASSVRGPNYGYTF.

The CDR3 region is CASSLAVTLAKNIQYF. CDR3 DNA sequence: TGTGCCAGCAGCTTAGCAGTGACGCTAGCCAAAAACATTCAGTACTTC. The chain links TRBV7-2 to TRBJ2-4; no clear D gene. This CDR3 is 16 amino acids long. Trimming took off 0 bases at V and 0 bases at J, with 9 bases between the two ends. CDR1 and CDR2 (germline): SGHTA, FQGNSA.

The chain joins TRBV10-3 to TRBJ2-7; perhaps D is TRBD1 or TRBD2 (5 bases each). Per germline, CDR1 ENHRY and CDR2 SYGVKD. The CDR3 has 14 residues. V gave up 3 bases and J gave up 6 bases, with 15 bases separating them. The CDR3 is CAISDPGTLLEQYF. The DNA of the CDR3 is TGTGCCATCAGTGATCCAGGGACGCTTCTCGAGCAGTACTTC.

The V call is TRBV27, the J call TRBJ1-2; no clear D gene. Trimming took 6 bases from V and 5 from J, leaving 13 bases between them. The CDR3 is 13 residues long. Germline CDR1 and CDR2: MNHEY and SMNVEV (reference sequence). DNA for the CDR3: TGTGCCAGCAGGCCGACGGCCCGTTATGGCTACACCTTC. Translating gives CASRPTARYGYTF.

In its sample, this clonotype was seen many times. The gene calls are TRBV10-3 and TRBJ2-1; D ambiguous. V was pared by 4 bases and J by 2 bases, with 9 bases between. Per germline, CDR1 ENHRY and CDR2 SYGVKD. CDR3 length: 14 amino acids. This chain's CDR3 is CAISGKRAYNEQFF. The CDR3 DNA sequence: TGTGCCATCAGTGGGAAGCGCGCCTACAATGAGCAGTTCTTC.

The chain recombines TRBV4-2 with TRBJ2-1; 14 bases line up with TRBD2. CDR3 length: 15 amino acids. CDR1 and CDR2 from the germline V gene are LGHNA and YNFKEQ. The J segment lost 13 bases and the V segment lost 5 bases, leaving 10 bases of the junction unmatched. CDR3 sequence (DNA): TGTGCCAGCAGCTATTCGACTAGCGGGAGGGCTTACCAGTTCTTC. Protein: CASSYSTSGRAYQFF.

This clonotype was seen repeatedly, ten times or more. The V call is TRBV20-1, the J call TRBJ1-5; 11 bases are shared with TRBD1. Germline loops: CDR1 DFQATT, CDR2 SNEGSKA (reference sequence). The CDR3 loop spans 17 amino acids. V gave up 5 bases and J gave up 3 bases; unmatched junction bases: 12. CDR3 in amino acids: CSASGTGGLWANQPQHF. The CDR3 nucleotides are TGCAGTGCTTCCGGGACAGGGGGTTTATGGGCCAATCAGCCCCAGCATTTT.

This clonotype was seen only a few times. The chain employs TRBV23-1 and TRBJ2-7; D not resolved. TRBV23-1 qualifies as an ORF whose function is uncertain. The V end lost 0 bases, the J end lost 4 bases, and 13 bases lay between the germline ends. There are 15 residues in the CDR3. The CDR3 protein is CASSQSPRQNYEQYF. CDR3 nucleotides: TGCGCCAGCAGTCAATCTCCGAGGCAGAATTACGAGCAGTACTTC.

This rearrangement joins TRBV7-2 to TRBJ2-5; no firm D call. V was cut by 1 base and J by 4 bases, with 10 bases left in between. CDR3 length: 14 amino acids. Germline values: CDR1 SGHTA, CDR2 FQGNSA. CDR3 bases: TGTGCCAGCAGCTTAGTTTGGAGTTCAGAGACCCAGTACTTC. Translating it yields CASSLVWSSETQYF. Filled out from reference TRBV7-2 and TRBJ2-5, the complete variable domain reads GAGVSQSPSNKVTEKGKDVELRCDPISGHTALYWYRQSLGQGLEFLIYFQGNSAPDKSGLPSDRFSAERTGGSVSTLTIQRTQQEDSAVYLCASSLVWSSETQYFGPGTRLLVL.

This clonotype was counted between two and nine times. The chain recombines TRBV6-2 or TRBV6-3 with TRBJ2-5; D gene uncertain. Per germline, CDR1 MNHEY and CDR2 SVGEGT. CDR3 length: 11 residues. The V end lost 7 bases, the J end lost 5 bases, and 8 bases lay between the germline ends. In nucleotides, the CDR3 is TGTGCCAGCACCTGGTACGAGACCCAGTACTTC. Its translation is CASTWYETQYF.

CDR3 residues: CASRRTSGTYQETQYF. CDR3 nucleotide sequence: TGTGCCAGCAGGCGTACTAGCGGAACGTACCAAGAGACCCAGTACTTC. V is TRBV6-2 or TRBV6-3 and J is TRBJ2-5; 8 bases match TRBD2. The CDR3 sequence is 16 residues long. The ends lost 6 bases at V and 0 bases at J; junction bases unmatched: 9. The V gene's germline CDR1 is MNHEY and CDR2 SVGEGT.

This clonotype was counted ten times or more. CDR3 sequence: CSVVGSKGPDTQYF. In nucleotides, the CDR3 is TGCAGCGTTGTGGGCAGTAAGGGTCCAGATACGCAGTATTTT. The chain recombines TRBV29-1 with TRBJ2-3, with D hard to call. Per the germline V gene, CDR1 is SQVTM and CDR2 is ANQGSEA. V dropped 4 bases and J dropped 4 bases, with 15 bases sitting between them. This CDR3 contains 14 residues.

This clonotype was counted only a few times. The CDR3 bases are TGTGCCAGCAGCTCAGGGCCGGGCGAGTATTTT. This sequence encodes CASSSGPGEYF. The chain combines TRBV7-2 with TRBJ2-3, with a weak D call TRBD1 (5 bases). Trimming shortened V by 4 bases and J by 13 bases, and 12 bases separated the two germline ends. The CDR3 length is 11 residues. The germline gives CDR1 SGHTA, CDR2 FQGNSA. Looking up the rest from reference TRBV7-2 and TRBJ2-3 gives the full variable domain: GAGVSQSPSNKVTEKGKDVELRCDPISGHTALYWYRQSLGQGLEFLIYFQGNSAPDKSGLPSDRFSAERTGGSVSTLTIQRTQQEDSAVYLCASSSGPGEYFGPGTRLTVL.

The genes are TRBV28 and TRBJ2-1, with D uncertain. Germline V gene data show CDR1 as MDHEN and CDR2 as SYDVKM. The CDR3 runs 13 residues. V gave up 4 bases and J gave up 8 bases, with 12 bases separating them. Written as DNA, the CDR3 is TGTGCCAGCAGTTCACAGTTTAAGTATGAGCAGTTCTTC. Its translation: CASSSQFKYEQFF.

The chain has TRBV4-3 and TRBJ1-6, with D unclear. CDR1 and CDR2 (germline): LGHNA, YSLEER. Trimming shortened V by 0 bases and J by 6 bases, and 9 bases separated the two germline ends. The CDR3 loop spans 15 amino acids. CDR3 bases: TGCGCCAGCAGCCAAGATCTAATGGGTAATTCACCCCTCCACTTT. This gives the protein CASSQDLMGNSPLHF.

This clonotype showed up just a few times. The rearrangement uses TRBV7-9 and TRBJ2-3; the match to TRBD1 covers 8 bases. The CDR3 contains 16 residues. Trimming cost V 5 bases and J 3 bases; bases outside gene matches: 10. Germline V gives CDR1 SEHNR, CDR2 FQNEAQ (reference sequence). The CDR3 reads CASSTWTGLGTDTQYF. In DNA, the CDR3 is TGTGCCAGCAGCACTTGGACAGGGTTAGGAACAGATACGCAGTATTTT. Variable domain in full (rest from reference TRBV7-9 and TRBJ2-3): DTGVSQNPRHKITKRGQNVTFRCDPISEHNRLYWYRQTLGQGPEFLTYFQNEAQLEKSRLLSDRFSAERPKGSFSTLEIQRTEQGDSAMYLCASSTWTGLGTDTQYFGPGTRLTVL.

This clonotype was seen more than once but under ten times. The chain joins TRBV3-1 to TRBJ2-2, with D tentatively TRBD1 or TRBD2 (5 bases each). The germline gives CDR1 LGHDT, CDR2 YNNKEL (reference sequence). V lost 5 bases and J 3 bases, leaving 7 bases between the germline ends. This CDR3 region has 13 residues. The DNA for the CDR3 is TGTGCCAGCAGCGGGACGGACACCGGGGAGCTGTTTTTT. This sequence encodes CASSGTDTGELFF. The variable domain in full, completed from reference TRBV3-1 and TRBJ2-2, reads DTAVSQTPKYLVTQMGNDKSIKCEQNLGHDTMYWYKQDSKKFLKIMFSYNNKELIINETVPNRFSPKSPDKAHLNLHINSLELGDSAVYFCASSGTDTGELFFGEGSRLTVL.

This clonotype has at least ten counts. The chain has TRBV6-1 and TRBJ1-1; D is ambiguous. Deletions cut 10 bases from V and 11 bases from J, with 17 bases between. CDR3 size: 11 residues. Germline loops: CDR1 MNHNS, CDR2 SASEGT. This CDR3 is CAIQNSYEAFF. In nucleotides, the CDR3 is TGTGCCATTCAAAACTCCTATGAGGCTTTCTTT.

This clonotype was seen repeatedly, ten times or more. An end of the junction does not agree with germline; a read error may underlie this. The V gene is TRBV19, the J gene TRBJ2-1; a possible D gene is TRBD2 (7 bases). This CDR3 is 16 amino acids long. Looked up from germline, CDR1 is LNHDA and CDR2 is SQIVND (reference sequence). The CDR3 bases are TGTGCCAGTAATATAGGGGGAGGGGGCTCCTACAATGAGCAGTTCTTC. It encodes CASNIGGGGSYNEQFF.

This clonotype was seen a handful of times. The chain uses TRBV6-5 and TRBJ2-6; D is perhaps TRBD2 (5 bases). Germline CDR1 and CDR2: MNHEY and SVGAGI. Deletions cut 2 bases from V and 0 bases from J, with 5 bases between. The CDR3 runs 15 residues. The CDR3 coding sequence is TGTGCCAGCAGTTACGCGGGCTCTGGGGCCAACGTCCTGACTTTC. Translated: CASSYAGSGANVLTF.

The chain's CDR3 is CASSASTGFPTEAFF. As DNA, the CDR3 is TGTGCCAGCAGCGCCTCGACAGGGTTTCCGACTGAAGCTTTCTTT. V gene TRBV9 combines with J gene TRBJ1-1; 7 nucleotides line up with TRBD1. From germline, CDR1 is SGDLS and CDR2 YYNGEE. The CDR3 totals 15 residues. Trimming took 3 bases from V and 5 from J; bases not matched to a gene: 10.

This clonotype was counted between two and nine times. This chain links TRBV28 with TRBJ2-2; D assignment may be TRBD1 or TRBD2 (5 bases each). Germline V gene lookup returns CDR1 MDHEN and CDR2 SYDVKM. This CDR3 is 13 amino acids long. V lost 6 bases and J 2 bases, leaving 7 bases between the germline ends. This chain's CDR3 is CASRGTNTGELFF. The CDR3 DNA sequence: TGTGCCAGCAGGGGGACCAACACCGGGGAGCTGTTTTTT.

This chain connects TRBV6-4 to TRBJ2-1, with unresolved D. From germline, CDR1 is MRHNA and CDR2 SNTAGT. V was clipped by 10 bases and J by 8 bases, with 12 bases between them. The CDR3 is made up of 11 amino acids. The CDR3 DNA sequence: TGTGCCACCTCCGACGGGTATGAGCAGTTCTTC. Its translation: CATSDGYEQFF.

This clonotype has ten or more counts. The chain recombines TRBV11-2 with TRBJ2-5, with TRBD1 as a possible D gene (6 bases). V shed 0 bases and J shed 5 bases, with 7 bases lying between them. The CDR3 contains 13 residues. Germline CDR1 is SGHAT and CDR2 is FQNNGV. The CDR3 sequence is CASSLDQGETQYF. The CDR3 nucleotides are TGTGCCAGCAGCTTAGATCAGGGGGAGACCCAGTACTTC.

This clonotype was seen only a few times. CDR3: CASWGGGNQPQHF. The CDR3 bases are TGTGCCAGCTGGGGGGGCGGCAATCAGCCCCAGCATTTT. The chain combines TRBV12-3 or TRBV12-4 with TRBJ1-5; possibly TRBD1 for D (6 bases). With 8 bases removed from V and 2 bases from J, the gap between germline ends came to 10 bases. This CDR3 has 13 residues.